Shown below are 19 T cell receptor beta chains from a single sample sequenced in a study of siplizumab effects on memory and regulatory T cells. Produced via immunoSEQ multiplex PCR; TCRdb's table is partial and in-frame only. This table has about 120,000 clones, roughly 90% appearing once. The specimen sequenced was CD4+ T cells sorted from blood. The receptors come from a human donor in good health.

The chain has TRBV7-2 and TRBJ2-1, with D unresolved. V shed 5 bases and J shed 4 bases, with 12 bases lying between them. The CDR3 totals 14 residues. Looked up from germline, CDR1 is SGHTA and CDR2 is FQGNSA. In nucleotides, the CDR3 is TGTGCCAGCAGCCCCGTCGGGCAGTACAATGAGCAGTTCTTC. Its protein is CASSPVGQYNEQFF.

V gene TRBV6-1 combines with J gene TRBJ2-5; D not resolved. Germline-derived CDR1 and CDR2 are MNHNS and SASEGT. This CDR3 contains 12 residues. The ends were cut back, 7 bases at V and 0 bases at J, with 6 bases in the middle. CDR3 region: CASIGYQETQYF. CDR3 sequence (DNA): TGTGCCAGCATAGGGTACCAAGAGACCCAGTACTTC.

In its sample, this clone was seen once. V usage is TRBV7-9 and J usage is TRBJ2-5, with a possible D match to TRBD1 (5 bases). Germline assignment: CDR1 SEHNR and CDR2 FQNEAQ (reference sequence). V lost 1 base and J 4 bases, leaving 16 bases between the germline ends. This CDR3 contains 16 residues. The CDR3 DNA follows: TGTGCCAGCAGCTTAGTGTTTCGGACAAGAACAGAGACCCAGTACTTC. Encoded protein: CASSLVFRTRTETQYF. Drawing the rest from reference TRBV7-9 and TRBJ2-5, the complete variable domain is DTGVSQNPRHKITKRGQNVTFRCDPISEHNRLYWYRQTLGQGPEFLTYFQNEAQLEKSRLLSDRFSAERPKGSFSTLEIQRTEQGDSAMYLCASSLVFRTRTETQYFGPGTRLLVL.

The V and J genes are TRBV11-2 and TRBJ2-1; TRBD1 agrees at 8 bases. Germline V CDR1 and CDR2: SGHAT, FQNNGV. This CDR3 spans 13 amino acids. V dropped 4 bases and J dropped 9; count of bases not matched to a gene: 5. CDR3 region: CASSWDRLGEQFF. The CDR3 DNA follows: TGTGCCAGCAGCTGGGACAGGCTCGGTGAGCAGTTCTTC.

Of note for this clone: Other DNA sequences in the sample encode the same CDR3. V and J are TRBV11-2 and TRBJ2-7, with D possibly matching TRBD1 (5 bases). V lost 0 bases to trimming and J lost 0 bases, with 6 bases between them. Germline assignment: CDR1 SGHAT and CDR2 FQNNGV. This CDR3 has 14 residues. The CDR3 is CASSLDRASYEQYF. The DNA of the CDR3 is TGTGCCAGCAGCTTAGACAGGGCCTCCTACGAGCAGTACTTC.

The rearrangement links TRBV5-1 to TRBJ2-1; D possibly matches TRBD1 or TRBD2 (5 bases each). CDR1 is SGHRS and CDR2 is YFSETQ in the germline V gene. The V end lost 3 bases, the J end lost 4 bases, and 14 bases lay between the germline ends. CDR3 length equals 15 residues. The CDR3 region is CASSYGTATYNEQFF. For the CDR3, the DNA is TGCGCCAGCAGCTACGGGACGGCTACATACAATGAGCAGTTCTTC.

V and J are TRBV7-9 and TRBJ2-7, with D perhaps matching TRBD1 or TRBD2 (5 bases each). CDR3 size: 13 residues. Trimming stripped 4 bases from V and 6 bases from J, with 13 bases between. Germline CDR1 reads SEHNR; CDR2 reads FQNEAQ (reference sequence). This chain's CDR3 is CASSSSPGREQYF. The DNA for the CDR3 is TGTGCCAGCAGCTCCTCCCCGGGGCGCGAGCAGTACTTC.

The V call is TRBV10-1, the J call TRBJ2-3, with 7 bases that match TRBD1. J lost 0 bases, V lost 4 bases, and 10 bases had no gene match. Germline assignment: CDR1 WNHNN and CDR2 SYGVQD (reference sequence). The CDR3 has 17 amino acids. The CDR3 reads CASSGNPRDRSTDTQYF. DNA for the CDR3: TGCGCCAGCAGTGGCAACCCCCGGGACAGAAGCACAGATACGCAGTATTTT.

The chain is built from TRBV15 and TRBJ2-7; D may be TRBD2 (6 bases). Germline V gene lookup returns CDR1 LNHNV and CDR2 YYDKDF (reference sequence). The CDR3 has 15 amino acids. Trimming cost V 2 bases and J 3 bases, with 14 bases left between them. The chain's CDR3 is CATSRPGTLFYEQYF. The CDR3 bases are TGTGCCACCAGCAGACCCGGGACTCTATTCTACGAGCAGTACTTC.

The rearrangement uses TRBV2 and TRBJ1-1; D is perhaps TRBD1 (6 bases). The length of the CDR3 is 16 residues. CDR1 is SNHLY and CDR2 is FYNNEI in the germline V gene. V lost 3 bases, J lost 4 bases, and 18 bases lay in between. CDR3: CASSERHLQGSTEAFF. In DNA, the CDR3 is TGTGCCAGCAGTGAGAGGCACTTGCAGGGGAGCACTGAAGCTTTCTTT.

This clone has only one observation. A junction boundary mismatches the germline segment, possibly from a read error. The V gene is TRBV7-9, the J gene TRBJ2-7; TRBD1 is a possible D gene (6 bases). The CDR3 length is 13 residues. Per the germline V gene, CDR1 is SEHNR and CDR2 is FQNEAQ (reference sequence). CDR3 amino acids: CASSITKDSEMNF. In DNA form, the CDR3 reads TGTGCCAGCAGCATAACTAAGGACAGCGAGATGAACTTC. The complete variable domain, with remaining parts taken from reference TRBV7-9 and TRBJ2-7, reads DTGVSQNPRHKITKRGQNVTFRCDPISEHNRLYWYRQTLGQGPEFLTYFQNEAQLEKSRLLSDRFSAERPKGSFSTLEIQRTEQGDSAMYLCASSITKDSEMNFGPGTRLTVT.

The V gene is TRBV19, the J gene TRBJ2-5; TRBD2 matches 8 bases. This CDR3 has 16 amino acids. Germline CDR1 is LNHDA and CDR2 is SQIVND (reference sequence). Losses at the gene ends were 3 bases for V and 6 bases for J; bases not matched to a gene: 12. The CDR3 nucleotides read TGTGCCAGTAGTATCGCCCTCGGGGGGGCCGGACAGACCCAGTACTTC. Protein product: CASSIALGGAGQTQYF.

This clone was recorded a few times. The V and J genes are TRBV27 and TRBJ1-1; D call uncertain. V lost 2 bases, J lost 4 bases, and 8 bases lay in between. Germline assignment: CDR1 MNHEY and CDR2 SMNVEV (reference sequence). This CDR3 is built from 13 residues. CDR3 region: CASSLKASTEAFF. Here the CDR3 DNA reads TGTGCCAGCAGTTTAAAAGCCTCCACTGAAGCTTTCTTT.

The chain's CDR3 is CASSYGSSRGGELFF. CDR3 nucleotides: TGTGCCAGCAGTTACGGCTCCTCCAGGGGCGGGGAGCTGTTTTTT. J is TRBJ2-2 and V is TRBV6-5; D might be TRBD1 (6 bases). The V and J ends lost 2 bases and 7 bases respectively, with 14 bases between them. This CDR3 has 15 amino acids. CDR1 is MNHEY and CDR2 is SVGAGI in the germline V gene.

The chain recombines TRBV7-9 with TRBJ2-7; D is unresolved. The V gene lost 0 bases and the J gene lost 0 bases, with 6 bases spanning the gap. The CDR3 covers 14 residues. Germline V lookup: CDR1 SEHNR, CDR2 FQNEAQ (reference sequence). This CDR3 reads CASSLAFSSYEQYF. The CDR3 region has the DNA TGTGCCAGCAGCTTAGCGTTTAGCTCCTACGAGCAGTACTTC.

The V call is TRBV7-2, the J call TRBJ2-5; no firm D call. The V gene's germline CDR1 is SGHTA and CDR2 FQGNSA. This CDR3 region has 13 residues. Trimming cost V 5 bases and J 4 bases, with 11 bases left between them. CDR3 in amino acids: CASSLPARETQYF. The CDR3 nucleotides read TGTGCCAGCAGCCTCCCCGCCAGAGAGACCCAGTACTTC. The full variable domain, its missing parts supplied by reference TRBV7-2 and TRBJ2-5, is GAGVSQSPSNKVTEKGKDVELRCDPISGHTALYWYRQSLGQGLEFLIYFQGNSAPDKSGLPSDRFSAERTGGSVSTLTIQRTQQEDSAVYLCASSLPARETQYFGPGTRLLVL.

This chain uses TRBV27 with TRBJ2-2, with a tentative D call TRBD1 (7 bases). Germline V gives CDR1 MNHEY, CDR2 SMNVEV (reference sequence). The length of the CDR3 is 15 residues. With 3 bases removed from V and 6 bases from J, the gap between germline ends came to 14 bases. The chain's CDR3 is CASSFGAGGPGELFF. As DNA, the CDR3 is TGTGCCAGCAGTTTTGGGGCAGGGGGGCCCGGGGAGCTGTTTTTT.

The rearrangement uses TRBV30 and TRBJ1-1; D is unresolved. In germline, CDR1 is GTSNPN, CDR2 SVGIG (reference sequence). There are 12 residues in the CDR3. Trimming pared 1 base from V and 5 bases from J, leaving 8 bases between. The chain's CDR3 is CAWSEVGTEAFF. CDR3 sequence (DNA): TGTGCCTGGAGTGAGGTTGGTACTGAAGCTTTCTTT.

The rearrangement links TRBV5-4 to TRBJ2-7; no clear D gene. The CDR3 consists of 13 residues. In germline, CDR1 is SGHNT, CDR2 YYREEE (reference sequence). The ends were cut back, 2 bases at V and 0 bases at J, with 6 bases in the middle. This CDR3 reads CASSLSFSYEQYF. In nucleotides, the CDR3 is TGTGCCAGCAGCTTAAGCTTCTCCTACGAGCAGTACTTC.